One T cell receptor beta chain is described in this entry. The data were produced by immunoSEQ multiplex PCR, yet TCRdb's version contains in-frame clones alone and is incomplete. The table shows 100,000 or so clones, with roughly 80% occurring only once. This sample was included in a study of T cell responses to AZD1222 COVID-19 vaccine. This CDR3 has 16 residues. The germline V gene encodes CDR1 SEHNR and CDR2 FQNEAQ (reference sequence). V trimming: 5 bases; J trimming: 2 bases; junction bases outside the gene matches: 5. This clonotype was obtained from an adult in good health. The sample consisted of peripheral blood, taken on day 0 of AZD1222 vaccination. V and J are TRBV7-9 and TRBJ2-2, with 10 bases aligning to TRBD2. Here the CDR3 DNA reads TGTGCCAGCAGCGACAGACTAGCGGGTAACACCGGGGAGCTGTTTTTT. This translates into CASSDRLAGNTGELFF.